These 16 T cell receptor beta chains came from one sample sequenced in a study of T cell repertoires in cytomegalovirus infection. Antigen specificity for these receptors is unknown. TCRdb recomputed calls from the reads with MiXCR, one row per CDR3 protein. This sample has some 310,000 distinct CDR3 sequences, with 20% to 30% found just once. The input for sequencing was cultured PBMCs, taken from culture after CMV antigen stimulation. The receptors derive from a human donor in good health (CMV status not recorded). Some clones in this sample may be carry-over from other donors' samples.

Ten or more counts support this clonotype. The chain carries TRBV28 and TRBJ1-1; the D is unclear. There are 14 residues in the CDR3. CDR1 MDHEN and CDR2 SYDVKM come from the germline V gene. V lost 2 bases to trimming and J lost 1 base, with 8 bases between them. Here the CDR3 reads CASSLMGPNTEAFF. CDR3 nucleotides: TGTGCCAGCAGTTTAATGGGCCCGAACACTGAAGCTTTCTTT.

The chain employs TRBV2 and TRBJ1-1; D not resolved. V was pared by 7 bases and J by 3 bases, with 21 bases between. The germline CDR1 and CDR2 sequences are SNHLY and FYNNEI. CDR3 length: 16 amino acids. CDR3 region: CASIGQSNPLDTEAFF. The CDR3 DNA is TGTGCCAGCATCGGTCAGTCAAACCCTCTGGACACTGAAGCTTTCTTT. The full variable domain, in which reference TRBV2 and TRBJ1-1 provide the parts outside the CDR3, is EPEVTQTPSHQVTQMGQEVILRCVPISNHLYFYWYRQILGQKVEFLVSFYNNEISEKSEIFDDQFSVERPDGSNFTLKIRSTKLEDSAMYFCASIGQSNPLDTEAFFGQGTRLTVV.

The chain carries TRBV12-3 or TRBV12-4 and TRBJ2-1, with 7 bases aligning to TRBD1. J was trimmed by 0 bases and V by 6 bases; bases with no gene match: 5. The CDR3 covers 15 residues. The CDR3 nucleotides read TGTGCCAGCAGCCCGGGACAGTTCTCCTACAATGAGCAGTTCTTC. Amino acids: CASSPGQFSYNEQFF.

This clonotype occurred many times. This chain connects TRBV7-2 to TRBJ2-7, with D tentatively TRBD2 (5 bases). V lost 0 bases and J lost 0, with 12 bases in between. From germline, CDR1 is SGHTA and CDR2 FQGNSA. CDR3 length: 16 amino acids. CDR3 bases: TGTGCCAGCAGCTTAGCGGGTGAGGGCAACTCCTACGAGCAGTACGTC. Translated: CASSLAGEGNSYEQYV.

The V gene is TRBV27, the J gene TRBJ1-5, with unresolved D. CDR3 size: 15 residues. The germline V gene has CDR1 MNHEY and CDR2 SMNVEV (reference sequence). V was trimmed by 8 bases and J by 0 bases, leaving 14 bases between them. The CDR3 coding sequence is TGTGCCAGCTCCGTCGTTGCGAATAGCAATCAGCCCCAGCATTTT. Residues: CASSVVANSNQPQHF.

This chain joins TRBV7-2 and TRBJ1-5; D is perhaps TRBD1 (5 bases). The CDR3 extends over 15 amino acids. Germline V gene lookup returns CDR1 SGHTA and CDR2 FQGNSA. V was pared by 5 bases and J by 0 bases, with 11 bases between. The CDR3 sequence: CASSRGQPSNQPQHF. The CDR3 coding sequence is TGTGCCAGCAGCAGAGGACAACCTAGCAATCAGCCCCAGCATTTT.

V and J are TRBV7-2 and TRBJ2-7; tentatively, D is TRBD2 (5 bases). Trimming took 3 bases from V and 2 from J, leaving 8 bases between them. CDR3 length: 13 residues. Germline CDR1 is SGHTA and CDR2 is FQGNSA. This chain's CDR3 is CASSFTGTYEQYF. The CDR3, as DNA: TGTGCCAGCAGCTTCACCGGGACCTACGAGCAGTACTTC.

This clonotype came up a few times. The J gene is TRBJ1-2, the V gene TRBV6-1; possibly TRBD1 for D (5 bases). From germline, CDR1 is MNHNS and CDR2 SASEGT. V lost 7 bases, J lost 0 bases, and 12 bases lay in between. This CDR3 comprises 14 residues. CDR3 region: CASKGRAANYGYTF. CDR3 nucleotides: TGTGCCAGCAAGGGCAGGGCCGCTAACTATGGCTACACCTTC.

This clonotype was seen repeatedly, ten times or more. The chain employs TRBV7-6 and TRBJ1-5, with TRBD1 identical over 8 bases. V lost 1 base and J lost 4; bases outside the gene matches: 6. Germline V gene lookup returns CDR1 SGHVS and CDR2 FNYEAQ. This CDR3 is 16 amino acids long. CDR3 bases: TGTGCCAGCAGCTTAGGGGGGGGACAGGAAAATCAGCCCCAGCATTTT. Encoded protein: CASSLGGGQENQPQHF. The entire variable domain, with the rest obtained from reference TRBV7-6 and TRBJ1-5, is as follows: GAGVSQSPRYKVTKRGQDVALRCDPISGHVSLYWYRQALGQGPEFLTYFNYEAQQDKSGLPNDRFSAERPEGSISTLTIQRTEQRDSAMYRCASSLGGGQENQPQHFGDGTRLSIL.

This chain uses TRBV24-1 with TRBJ2-3; possibly TRBD2 for D (6 bases). This CDR3 has 15 amino acids. Germline V gene data show CDR1 as KGHDR and CDR2 as SFDVKD. V lost 8 bases and J 1 base, leaving 15 bases between the germline ends. The CDR3 sequence: CATNPGLGGTDTQYF. In DNA, the CDR3 is TGTGCCACCAACCCGGGACTCGGAGGCACAGATACGCAGTATTTT.

The chain links TRBV18 to TRBJ1-5; D gene unclear. Germline CDR1 and CDR2: KGHSH and LQKENI. The V and J ends lost 6 bases and 4 bases respectively, with 13 bases between them. The CDR3 totals 14 residues. The CDR3 nucleotides read TGTGCCAGCTCCCTAAGAGAACTAAATCAGCCCCAGCATTTT. As protein: CASSLRELNQPQHF.

The chain is built from TRBV6-2 or TRBV6-3 and TRBJ2-1; D is ambiguous. The ends were cut back, 7 bases at V and 4 bases at J, with 8 bases in the middle. Germline CDR1 MNHEY, CDR2 SVGEGT. The CDR3 loop spans 12 amino acids. Here the CDR3 DNA reads TGTGCCAGCACGAAGGGTTACAATGAGCAGTTCTTC. Protein sequence: CASTKGYNEQFF.

The chain uses TRBV7-2 and TRBJ2-1; no clear D. Germline CDR1 is SGHTA and CDR2 is FQGNSA. The length of the CDR3 is 11 residues. The V end lost 9 bases, the J end lost 2 bases, and 5 bases lay between the germline ends. The CDR3 sequence: CASEPYNEQFF. DNA of the CDR3: TGTGCCAGTGAACCCTACAATGAGCAGTTCTTC.

The chain is built from TRBV6-5 and TRBJ2-2; D ambiguous. The V gene's germline CDR1 is MNHEY and CDR2 SVGAGI. With 0 bases removed from V and 3 bases from J, the gap between germline ends came to 14 bases. CDR3 size: 17 residues. The CDR3 DNA is TGTGCCAGCAGTTACTCGATCTCCATTGGGGACACCGGGGAGCTGTTTTTT. Protein product: CASSYSISIGDTGELFF.

This clonotype was seen a few times. The gene calls are TRBV7-9 and TRBJ2-3, with 9 bases lining up with TRBD1. Germline lookup yields CDR1 SEHNR and CDR2 FQNEAQ (reference sequence). This CDR3 region has 15 residues. Germline trimming cut 5 bases from V and 2 bases from J; bases unmatched to any gene: 5. The CDR3 DNA reads TGTGCCAGCAGCACGGACAGGGGATACACAGATACGCAGTATTTT. The encoded protein is CASSTDRGYTDTQYF. Complete variable domain (other parts from reference TRBV7-9 and TRBJ2-3): DTGVSQNPRHKITKRGQNVTFRCDPISEHNRLYWYRQTLGQGPEFLTYFQNEAQLEKSRLLSDRFSAERPKGSFSTLEIQRTEQGDSAMYLCASSTDRGYTDTQYFGPGTRLTVL.

This sequence joins TRBV28 and TRBJ1-1; no clear D gene. The CDR3 contains 13 residues. Trimming stripped 8 bases from V and 0 bases from J, with 10 bases between. Germline loops: CDR1 MDHEN, CDR2 SYDVKM. The CDR3 region has the DNA TGTGCCAGCGAATCCGTCATGAACACTGAAGCTTTCTTT. Amino acids: CASESVMNTEAFF.